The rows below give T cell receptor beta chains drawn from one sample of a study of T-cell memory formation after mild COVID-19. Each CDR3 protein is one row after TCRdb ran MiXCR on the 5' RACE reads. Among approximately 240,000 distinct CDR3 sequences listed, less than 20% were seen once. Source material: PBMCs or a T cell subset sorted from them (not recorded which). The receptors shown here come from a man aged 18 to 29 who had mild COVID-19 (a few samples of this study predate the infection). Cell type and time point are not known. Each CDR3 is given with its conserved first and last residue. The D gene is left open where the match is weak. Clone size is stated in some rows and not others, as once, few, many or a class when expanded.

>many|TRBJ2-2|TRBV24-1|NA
CATEGDSGELFF
TGTGCCACCGAGGGGGATTCCGGGGAGCTGTTTTTT
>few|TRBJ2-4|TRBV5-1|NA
CASSLGRLGGIQYF
TGCGCCAGCAGCTTGGGTCGCCTAGGTGGCATTCAGTACTTC
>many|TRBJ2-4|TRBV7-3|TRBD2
CASSLAGGLVDIQYF
TGTGCCAGCAGCTTGGCGGGGGGCTTGGTGGACATTCAGTACTTC
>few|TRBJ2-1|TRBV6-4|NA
CASSDGPTNNEQFF
TGTGCCAGCAGTGACGGGCCGACTAACAATGAGCAGTTCTTC
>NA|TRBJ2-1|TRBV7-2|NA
CASSFWQLASYNEQFF
TGTGCCAGCAGCTTTTGGCAACTAGCCTCGTACAATGAGCAGTTCTTC
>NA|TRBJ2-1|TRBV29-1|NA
CSVEAVKYNEQFF
TGCAGCGTTGAAGCGGTAAAATACAATGAGCAGTTCTTC
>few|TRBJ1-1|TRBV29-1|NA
CSVEDRVMNTEAFF
TGCAGCGTTGAAGATCGTGTCATGAACACTGAAGCTTTCTTT
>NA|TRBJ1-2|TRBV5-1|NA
CASSENTDGYTF
TGCGCCAGCAGCGAAAACACCGATGGCTACACCTTC
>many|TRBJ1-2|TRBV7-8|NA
CATRAGESGGYTF
TGTGCCACCAGGGCAGGGGAGTCCGGTGGCTACACCTTC
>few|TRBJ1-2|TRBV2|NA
CASSERLRNYGYTF
TGTGCCAGCAGTGAAAGGCTCCGTAACTATGGCTACACCTTC
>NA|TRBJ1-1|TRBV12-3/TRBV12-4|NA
CASSSPKGMNTEAFF
TGTGCCAGCAGTTCCCCGAAGGGGATGAACACTGAAGCTTTCTTT
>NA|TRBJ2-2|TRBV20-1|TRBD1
CSAREGTVNTGELFF
TGCAGTGCTAGAGAGGGGACAGTTAACACCGGGGAGCTGTTTTTT
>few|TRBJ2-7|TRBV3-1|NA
CASSQGRQWSSYEQYF
TGTGCCAGCAGCCAAGGTCGACAGTGGAGCTCCTACGAGCAGTACTTC
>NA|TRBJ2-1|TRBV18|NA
CATLPDWLSSGEQFF
TGTGCCACCCTACCCGACTGGCTTAGTTCCGGTGAGCAGTTCTTC
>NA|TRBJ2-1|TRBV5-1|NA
CASSNGGLPGYNEQFF
TGCGCCAGCAGCAATGGAGGTCTACCCGGCTACAATGAGCAGTTCTTC
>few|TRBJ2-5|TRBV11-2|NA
CASSLLAETQYF
TGTGCCAGCAGCTTATTGGCGGAGACCCAGTACTTC
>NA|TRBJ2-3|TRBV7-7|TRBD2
CASSPRAGLAGDTQYF
TGTGCCAGCAGCCCCCGCGCCGGACTAGCGGGAGATACGCAGTATTTT
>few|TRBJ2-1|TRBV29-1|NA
CSVERRGPYNEQFF
TGCAGCGTTGAGAGGCGGGGACCCTACAATGAGCAGTTCTTC
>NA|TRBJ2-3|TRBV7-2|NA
CASSLLYTDTQYF
TGTGCCAGCAGCTTACTTTACACAGATACGCAGTATTTT
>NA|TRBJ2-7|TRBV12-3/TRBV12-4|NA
CASSLQGQQGEQYF
TGTGCCAGCAGTTTACAAGGGCAGCAGGGAGAGCAGTACTTC
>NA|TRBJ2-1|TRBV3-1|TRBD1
CASSSTGDAEQFF
TGTGCCAGCAGCTCGACAGGGGACGCTGAGCAGTTCTTC
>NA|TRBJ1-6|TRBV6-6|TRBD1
CATGQGANSPLHF
TGTGCCACTGGACAGGGGGCGAATTCACCCCTCCACTTT
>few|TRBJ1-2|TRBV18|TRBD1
CASSPQVGTGINYGYTF
TGTGCCAGCTCACCACAAGTTGGGACAGGGATAAACTATGGCTACACCTTC
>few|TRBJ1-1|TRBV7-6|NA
CASSLAETSTEAFF
TGTGCCAGCAGCTTAGCGGAGACGAGCACTGAAGCTTTCTTT
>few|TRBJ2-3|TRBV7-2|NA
CASSGLDLRTQYF
TGTGCCAGCAGCGGACTGGACCTACGTACGCAGTATTTT
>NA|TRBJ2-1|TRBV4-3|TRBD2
CASSRQTSGGAYEQFF
TGCGCCAGCAGCCGGCAGACTAGCGGGGGGGCCTATGAGCAGTTCTTC
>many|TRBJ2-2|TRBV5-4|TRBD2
CASSLVGRGSNTGELFF
TGTGCCAGCAGCTTGGTGGGGCGGGGGTCGAACACCGGGGAGCTGTTTTTT
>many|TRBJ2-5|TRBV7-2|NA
CASSFRGGHQETQYF
TGTGCCAGCAGCTTTCGCGGGGGCCACCAAGAGACCCAGTACTTC
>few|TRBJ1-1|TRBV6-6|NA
CASSKTLNTEAFF
TGTGCCAGCAGCAAGACACTGAACACTGAAGCTTTCTTT
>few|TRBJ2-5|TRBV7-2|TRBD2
CASSLWASGGSQETQYF
TGTGCCAGCAGCCTATGGGCTAGCGGGGGGAGTCAGGAGACCCAGTACTTC
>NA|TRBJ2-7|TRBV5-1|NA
CASSLQEMTYEQYF
TGCGCCAGCAGCTTGCAGGAAATGACCTACGAGCAGTACTTC
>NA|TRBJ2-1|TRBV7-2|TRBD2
CASSKRDGAYNEQFF
TGTGCCAGCAGTAAGCGGGACGGTGCCTACAATGAGCAGTTCTTC
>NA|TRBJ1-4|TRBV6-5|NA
CASSQGGFREKLFF
TGTGCCAGCAGTCAAGGGGGATTTCGGGAAAAACTGTTTTTT
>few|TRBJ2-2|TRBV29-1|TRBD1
CSVGTGDTGELFF
TGCAGCGTTGGGACAGGGGACACCGGGGAGCTGTTTTTT
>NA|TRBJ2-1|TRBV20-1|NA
CSASPGRGDNLYNEQFF
TGCAGTGCTAGTCCTGGTCGCGGGGATAACCTTTACAATGAGCAGTTCTTC
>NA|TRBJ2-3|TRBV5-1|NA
CASSSGTGRADTQYF
TGCGCCAGCAGCTCCGGGACGGGAAGGGCAGATACGCAGTATTTT
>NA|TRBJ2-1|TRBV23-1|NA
CASSHPTGQPNEQFF
TGCGCCAGCAGTCATCCTACAGGGCAGCCCAATGAGCAGTTCTTC
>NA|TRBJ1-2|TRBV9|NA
CASSAVGGGRYTF
TGTGCCAGCAGCGCCGTTGGGGGGGGACGCTACACCTTC
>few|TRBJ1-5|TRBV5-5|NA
CASSLEGRDWEPQHF
TGTGCCAGCAGCTTGGAAGGAAGGGATTGGGAGCCCCAGCATTTT
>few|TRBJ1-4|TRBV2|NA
CASSSRRIGEKLFF
TGTGCCAGCTCGTCCCGGCGAATAGGAGAAAAACTGTTTTTT
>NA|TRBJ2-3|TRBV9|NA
CASSVVGGAGDTQYF
TGTGCCAGCAGCGTAGTGGGGGGGGCCGGAGATACGCAGTATTTT
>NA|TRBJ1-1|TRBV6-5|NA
CASSYSEGGKAFF
TGTGCCAGCAGTTACTCGGAGGGGGGAAAAGCTTTCTTT
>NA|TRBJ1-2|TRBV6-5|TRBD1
CASSKYSGGNYGYTF
TGTGCCAGCAGTAAATATTCAGGGGGTAACTATGGCTACACCTTC
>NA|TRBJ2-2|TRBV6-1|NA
CASSDLGTAGELFF
TGTGCCAGCAGTGACCTGGGGACGGCCGGGGAGCTGTTTTTT
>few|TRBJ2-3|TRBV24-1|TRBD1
CATSDRDSNTDTQYF
TGTGCCACCAGTGATAGGGACAGTAACACAGATACGCAGTATTTT
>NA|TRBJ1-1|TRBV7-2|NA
CASSLARRMNTEAFF
TGTGCCAGCAGCTTAGCCAGACGGATGAACACTGAAGCTTTCTTT
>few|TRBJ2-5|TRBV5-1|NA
CASSFGQALETQYF
TGCGCCAGCAGCTTTGGCCAGGCACTAGAGACCCAGTACTTC
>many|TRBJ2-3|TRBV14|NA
CASRARDTQYF
TGTGCCAGCAGGGCGAGAGATACGCAGTATTTT
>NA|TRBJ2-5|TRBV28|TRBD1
CASSPGQGAQETQYF
TGTGCCAGCAGTCCAGGACAGGGGGCGCAAGAGACCCAGTACTTC